This T cell receptor (beta chain) was documented in a study of immune heterogeneity within non-small cell lung tumors (dated by TCRdb to the late 2010s). Regarding the complete study: By histology, a handful of squamous cell carcinomas, over eight non-squamous carcinomas and 1 tumor not otherwise specified were included. To look at intratumoral immune heterogeneity, the study ran whole-exome sequencing, RNA-seq and TCR beta repertoire sequencing on several spatially distinct regions taken from every NSCLC tumor. Transcriptome data were available for just roughly 40 loci from around 12 patients, whereas TCR repertoire analysis spanned fewer than 65 tumor loci from roughly 14 patients. Binding of neoantigens to the HLA alleles of each patient was predicted with netMHCpan-3.0 for mutant peptides of 8 to 11 amino acids. Beyond this particular receptor, the publication reports: Individual patients mostly had different high-frequency TCR beta clonotypes. Local tumor mutational burden and local T-cell repertoire clonality had a statistically significant but moderate positive correlation (R about 0.35). Within a given patient, the same dominant CDR3B clonotypes showed up repeatedly across loci, although different tumor locations also carried unique high-frequency clones.

For the TCR template, genomic DNA was extracted from bulk tumor tissue, and around 600 ng of gDNA was amplified for each sample. During surgery, multiple biopsies were taken from each primary tumor, with sampling sites spaced as far apart as possible within the tumor mass. The study cohort was described as untreated, and patients were newly diagnosed NSCLC cases undergoing curative surgery. The donors were approximately 14 patients with newly diagnosed non-small cell lung cancer who were having surgery with curative intent. Resected tumor masses were reviewed by two independent pathologists. Sequencing was performed only on DNA and RNA samples of high quality. Including cysteine and phenylalanine, the CDR3 has 16 amino acids. The only DNA kept is the CDR3, 48 bases in frame from the first base. In the germline V gene (reference sequence), CDR1 corresponds to LNHDA and CDR2 to SQIVND. Trimming at the junction amounts to 6 bases on V and 4 bases on J, and the germline ends lie 19 bases apart.

A multiplex PCR system amplified the TCR beta CDR3 region, with a first 10-cycle round using 32 V-gene forward and 13 J-gene reverse primers. The first PCR round used a QIAGEN Multiplex PCR Kit, and the primer sequences were filed in Chinese patent CN105087789A. In a second PCR round, Illumina universal primers were added with the Phusion High-Fidelity PCR Kit. TCR libraries were paired-end sequenced at 151 bp read length on the Illumina HiSeq X Ten platform. Regarding the original processing steps: Reads lacking multiplex PCR primers were removed with Cutadapt, read pairs were merged with PEAR, and CDR3 regions were called with MiXCR default settings. Shannon entropy measured repertoire diversity, and clonality was calculated as one minus the Shannon entropy divided by the ln of the count of productive unique sequences. Clonotypes at a frequency of at least 0.5% were defined as dominant or high-frequency T-cell clones. TCRdb passed the public sequencing reads through fastp at Q25 and MiXCR, retaining productive beta sequences. Each record represents a unique CDR3 protein, reported with the most common genes and DNA among its rows. V and J calls and clone size were set by TCRdb, not the authors. For this sample the table gives approximately 29,000 distinct CDR3 sequences, of which 25% to 30% were detected only once. Roughly 4% of the sample is held by the ten biggest clonotypes.

Notes on this clonotype: No cognate antigen has been identified for it. Given a much more abundant clone one base away, this may be a read error.

The chain joins TRBV19 to TRBJ1-3, and the D gene may be TRBD1, 6 bases matching. Specimen: lung tumor tissue. This receptor was identified in a man aged 40-55 years with non-small cell lung cancer. Here the CDR3 is given as CASRGTGSGSGNTIYF. The DNA sequence reads TGTGCCAGTAGGGGAACAGGGTCGGGCTCGGGAAACACCATATATTTT.